The rows below give T cell receptor beta chains drawn from one sample of a study of OX40 agonist ivuxolimab in advanced cancers. Clones were sequenced by immunoSEQ multiplex PCR, and TCRdb holds only the in-frame ones, with some missing. The repertoire holds 100,000 or so clones, with 95% to 97% as singletons. Sequencing was performed on CD4+ or CD8+ T cells sorted from blood, taken in a trial of the OX40 agonist ivuxolimab. The receptors stem from an adult with an advanced solid tumor such as melanoma, head and neck, liver or kidney cancer. Both conserved end residues are part of each CDR3. A D gene is named only where the DNA matches it firmly. Size values are once, few and many counts, or a class for expanded clones, and some rows have none.

D	size	V	J	DNA	CDR3
-	-	TRBV14	TRBJ1-5	TGTGCCAGCAGCCAAGGGTACGCGCAGCCCCAGCATTTT	CASSQGYAQPQHF
-	few	TRBV7-3	TRBJ1-5	TGTGCCAGCAGCCCGACTAGCAATCAGCCCCAGCATTTT	CASSPTSNQPQHF
-	-	TRBV11-2	TRBJ2-6	TGTGCCAGCAGCTCCCTGGGCCGGGCCAACGTCCTGACTTTC	CASSSLGRANVLTF
-	few	TRBV4-1	TRBJ1-5	TGCGCCAGCAGCCAAGGGGGGGCGAGGGATCAGCCCCAGCATTTT	CASSQGGARDQPQHF
-	-	TRBV18	TRBJ2-7	TGTGCCAGCTCACGTGACTACTCCTACGAGCAGTACTTC	CASSRDYSYEQYF
-	-	TRBV5-6	TRBJ1-3	TGTGCCAGCACCGAGTTGAGACAACTATCTGGAAACACCATATATTTT	CASTELRQLSGNTIYF
TRBD2	-	TRBV5-6	TRBJ2-1	TGTGCCAGCAGCTTCAGGGCTAGCGGGAGACGGGGTGAGCAGTTCTTC	CASSFRASGRRGEQFF
-	-	TRBV29-1	TRBJ1-4	TGCAGCGTTGCCGGACTTGCAACTAATGAAAAACTGTTTTTT	CSVAGLATNEKLFF
-	once	TRBV4-1	TRBJ2-1	TGCGCCAGCAGCCAAGGTATCACATCCTACAATGAGCAGTTCTTC	CASSQGITSYNEQFF
TRBD1	-	TRBV5-6	TRBJ2-7	TGTGCCAGCAGCTTGGCAGCAGGGGGCATCTACGAGCAGTACTTC	CASSLAAGGIYEQYF
-	-	TRBV7-9	TRBJ1-1	TGTGCCAGCAGACCAGCCCCAGGGGCGGACACTGAAGCTTTCTTT	CASRPAPGADTEAFF
-	-	TRBV5-4	TRBJ2-1	TGTGCCAGCAGCTTGCCGCCCAGCTCCTACAATGAGCAGTTCTTC	CASSLPPSSYNEQFF
-	-	TRBV28	TRBJ2-7	TGTGCCAGCAGTTTGGGGCAGGGCGAATACGAGCAGTACTTC	CASSLGQGEYEQYF
-	-	TRBV19	TRBJ2-7	TGTGCCAGTAGTGCCGGAACAAACTACGAGCAGTACTTC	CASSAGTNYEQYF
-	-	TRBV20-1	TRBJ2-3	TGCAGTGCTACTCTAGATACGCAGTATTTT	CSATLDTQYF
-	-	TRBV6-5	TRBJ1-1	TGTGCCAGCAGTTACTCGCTACGTGGGACTGAAGCTTTCTTT	CASSYSLRGTEAFF
-	-	TRBV4-3	TRBJ2-7	TGCGCCAGCAGCCAGAAGATACTATACGAGCAGTACTTC	CASSQKILYEQYF
-	-	TRBV28	TRBJ2-7	TGTGCCAGCAGTTTATCAATAGGAAAAGAGCCTAGCTCCTACGAGCAGTACTTC	CASSLSIGKEPSSYEQYF
-	-	TRBV29-1	TRBJ2-7	TGCAGCGTTGTTAATAGCGCCTCCTACGAGCAGTACTTC	CSVVNSASYEQYF
-	-	TRBV7-8	TRBJ2-1	TGTGCCAGCAGCCCGAGTTCCTCCTACAATGAGCAGTTCTTC	CASSPSSSYNEQFF
TRBD2	-	TRBV27	TRBJ2-7	TGTGCCAGCAGTGCGGGGGGGGCTTCCTACGAGCAGTACTTC	CASSAGGASYEQYF
-	-	TRBV6-6	TRBJ2-7	TGTGCCAGCAGGGACGGTTACTCGAGCTCCTACGAGCAGTACTTC	CASRDGYSSSYEQYF